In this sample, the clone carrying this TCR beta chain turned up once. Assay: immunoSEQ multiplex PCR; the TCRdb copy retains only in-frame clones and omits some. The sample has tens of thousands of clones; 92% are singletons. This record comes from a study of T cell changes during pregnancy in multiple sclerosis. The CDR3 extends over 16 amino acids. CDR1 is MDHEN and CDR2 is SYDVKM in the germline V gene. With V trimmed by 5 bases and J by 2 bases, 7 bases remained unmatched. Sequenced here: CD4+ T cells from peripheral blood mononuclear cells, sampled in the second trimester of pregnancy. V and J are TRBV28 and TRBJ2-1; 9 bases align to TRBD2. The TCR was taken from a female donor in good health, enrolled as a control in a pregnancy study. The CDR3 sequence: CASSPPGLAPYNEQFF. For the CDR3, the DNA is TGTGCCAGCAGTCCCCCGGGACTAGCCCCCTACAATGAGCAGTTCTTC.